The entry below gives a single TCR beta chain sequence along with its context. What it binds is not known. CDR3 and TCR beta VDJ profiling relied on a genomic DNA template. TCRdb recomputed calls from the reads with MiXCR, one row per CDR3 protein. The table lists about 190,000 distinct CDR3 sequences, less than 65% of them singletons. The data stem from a study of CD8+CD57+ T cells in acquired aplastic anemia. The overall study: Sorted CD4+ and CD8+ cells yielded around 3.2 ug of DNA on average. CD4+ cells from healthy donors averaged about 10 million reads.

Study-level findings and limits: It was found that twenty-nine CD8+ CDR3 sequences were shared between patients and controls.

V lost 0 bases and J lost 4, with 7 bases in between. This CDR3 spans 13 amino acids. Looked up from germline, CDR1 is SGHRS and CDR2 is YFSETQ. The source material was sorted CD4+, CD8+, or CD8+CD57+ T cells (not recorded which) from PBMCs. This rearrangement joins TRBV5-1 to TRBJ1-2; TRBD1 is a possible D gene (6 bases). This TCR derives from a human donor in good health, serving as a control. DNA of the CDR3: TGCGCCAGCAGCTTGGAGGACAGCTATGGCTACACCTTC. Translating it yields CASSLEDSYGYTF.